The 13 T cell receptor beta chains reported below all come from one sample, sequenced in a study of cytomegalovirus exposure and HLA in healthy donors. The PCR had 60 Vbeta and 13 Jbeta primers. Some clones are missing from TCRdb's copy, which holds only in-frame ones; the method was immunoSEQ multiplex PCR. The sample has approximately 170,000 clones, about three quarters seen once. What was sequenced was PBMCs. The source of these receptors is a man between 18 and 35 years old in good health and CMV-seropositive.

The rearrangement uses TRBV19 and TRBJ1-6, with D uncertain. This CDR3 is 13 amino acids long. V was trimmed by 3 bases and J by 7 bases, leaving 7 bases between them. Germline V gene data show CDR1 as LNHDA and CDR2 as SQIVND (reference sequence). The CDR3 DNA follows: TGTGCCAGTAGTATCGGGGTGAATTCACCCCTCCACTTT. This codes for CASSIGVNSPLHF.

J is TRBJ1-2 and V is TRBV6-6, with D tentatively TRBD1 (6 bases). CDR1 and CDR2 (germline): MNHNY, SVGAGI (reference sequence). The length of the CDR3 is 15 residues. V dropped 4 bases and J dropped 0 bases, with 12 bases sitting between them. DNA of the CDR3: TGTGCCAGCAGTTCCACAGGGCCCACTAACTATGGCTACACCTTC. The encoded protein is CASSSTGPTNYGYTF.

V and J are TRBV29-1 and TRBJ2-2; tentative D call: TRBD2 (5 bases). CDR3 length: 14 amino acids. V gave up 5 bases and J gave up 6 bases, with 16 bases separating them. Germline values: CDR1 SQVTM, CDR2 ANQGSEA. Here the CDR3 reads CSVSQTRTAGELFF. The CDR3 DNA reads as TGCAGCGTTTCCCAAACTAGAACGGCCGGGGAGCTGTTTTTT.

The genes are TRBV6-5 and TRBJ2-5, with TRBD1 matching 8 bases. This CDR3 has 13 amino acids. The V segment lost 6 bases and the J segment 5 bases; nucleotides outside the gene matches: 5. CDR1 and CDR2 from the germline V gene are MNHEY and SVGAGI. The CDR3 here is CASSSDRGETQYF. The CDR3, as DNA: TGTGCCAGCAGCTCTGACAGGGGTGAGACCCAGTACTTC.

This chain uses TRBV11-3 with TRBJ1-1, with a tentative D call TRBD1 (5 bases). This CDR3 is built from 13 residues. V was shortened by 0 bases and J by 8 bases, with 10 bases between the two germline ends. Per germline, CDR1 SGHNT and CDR2 YENEEA. CDR3 sequence reads: CASSLDWGLEAFF. CDR3 nucleotides: TGTGCCAGCAGCTTAGATTGGGGCCTAGAAGCTTTCTTT.

The V gene is TRBV9, the J gene TRBJ1-5; a weak D match, TRBD1 (6 bases). The CDR3 is 14 amino acids. Looked up from germline, CDR1 is SGDLS and CDR2 is YYNGEE. V lost 0 bases, J lost 3 bases, and 7 bases lay in between. CDR3 in amino acids: CASSVGTVNQPQHF. Written as DNA, the CDR3 is TGTGCCAGCAGCGTAGGGACAGTCAATCAGCCCCAGCATTTT.

The chain joins TRBV6-6 to TRBJ1-1; no reliable D call. Trimming left V 5 bases short and J 7 bases short, with 11 bases between. The CDR3 is made up of 12 amino acids. Germline V gene sequence: CDR1 MNHNY, CDR2 SVGAGI (reference sequence). DNA for the CDR3: TGTGCCAGCAGTGAGGTCCCGAGTGAAGCTTTCTTT. As protein: CASSEVPSEAFF.

For the CDR3, the DNA is TGTGCCAGCAGCTTAGCGTCAGGGGGGAACACTGAAGCTTTCTTT. Protein product: CASSLASGGNTEAFF. J is TRBJ1-1 and V is TRBV7-2, with 7 bases lining up with TRBD1. The CDR3 runs to 15 residues. Germline assignment: CDR1 SGHTA and CDR2 FQGNSA. Unmatched junction bases numbered 2, after V lost 0 bases and J lost 1 base.

V is TRBV18 and J is TRBJ1-2; 8 nucleotides line up with TRBD1. The J segment lost 1 base and the V segment lost 6 bases, leaving 4 bases of the junction unmatched. This CDR3 region has 14 residues. CDR1 is KGHSH and CDR2 is LQKENI in the germline V gene. Here the CDR3 DNA reads TGTGCCAGCTCTGGCGGACAGGGTAACTATGGCTACACCTTC. Its translation: CASSGGQGNYGYTF.

This clone was observed once. This rearrangement joins TRBV6-1 to TRBJ1-4; tentative D call: TRBD1 (5 bases). The ends were cut back, 4 bases at V and 5 bases at J, with 8 bases in the middle. The CDR3 has 13 amino acids. Germline V gene sequence: CDR1 MNHNS, CDR2 SASEGT. Here the CDR3 reads CASSGQGNEKLFF. As DNA, the CDR3 is TGTGCCAGCAGTGGGCAGGGAAATGAAAAACTGTTTTTT.

The DNA for the CDR3 is TGTGCCAGCAGCCCGAGCGGGGGGGCCATAGCGAAAGATACGCAGTATTTT. It translates to CASSPSGGAIAKDTQYF. V gene TRBV9 combines with J gene TRBJ2-3; TRBD2 matches 10 bases. The V segment lost 4 bases and the J segment 5 bases; nucleotides outside the gene matches: 13. The germline gives CDR1 SGDLS, CDR2 YYNGEE. CDR3 length equals 17 residues.

The chain joins TRBV4-2 to TRBJ1-1; D remains unclear. The V end lost 4 bases, the J end lost 1 base, and 7 bases lay between the germline ends. Germline CDR1 reads LGHNA; CDR2 reads YNFKEQ. This CDR3 has 13 amino acids. CDR3 residues: CASSREENTEAFF. As DNA, the CDR3 is TGTGCCAGCAGCCGTGAGGAGAACACTGAAGCTTTCTTT.

This clone was counted a few times. The rearrangement links TRBV10-2 to TRBJ2-7; D is perhaps TRBD2 (6 bases). Germline-derived CDR1 and CDR2 are WSHSY and SAAADI. Deletions cut 10 bases from V and 0 bases from J, with 13 bases between. There are 13 residues in the CDR3. The CDR3 loop is CATAAGSSYEQYV. The CDR3, as DNA: TGCGCCACGGCGGCGGGAAGCTCCTACGAGCAGTACGTC.